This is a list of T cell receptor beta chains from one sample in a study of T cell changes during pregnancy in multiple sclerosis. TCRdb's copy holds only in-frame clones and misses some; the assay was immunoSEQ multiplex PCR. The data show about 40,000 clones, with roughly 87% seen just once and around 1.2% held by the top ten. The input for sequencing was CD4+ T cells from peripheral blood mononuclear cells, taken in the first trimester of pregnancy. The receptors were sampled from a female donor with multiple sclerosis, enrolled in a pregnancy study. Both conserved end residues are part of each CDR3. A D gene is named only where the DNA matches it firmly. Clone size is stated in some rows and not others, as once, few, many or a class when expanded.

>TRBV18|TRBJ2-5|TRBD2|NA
CASSPTSGIETQYF
TGTGCCAGCTCACCGACTAGCGGGATCGAGACCCAGTACTTC
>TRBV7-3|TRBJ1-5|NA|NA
CASSLPNRKVNQPQHF
TGTGCCAGCAGCTTACCCAACAGAAAAGTCAATCAGCCCCAGCATTTT
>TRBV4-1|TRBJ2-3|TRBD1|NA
CASSHVTGDSTDTQYF
TGCGCCAGCAGCCACGTGACAGGGGACAGCACAGATACGCAGTATTTT
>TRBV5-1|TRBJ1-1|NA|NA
CASSLEGKSGAFF
TGCGCCAGCAGCTTGGAGGGCAAGAGCGGCGCTTTCTTT
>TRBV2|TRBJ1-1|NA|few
CASRPTGNTEAFF
TGTGCCAGCAGACCCACAGGTAACACTGAAGCTTTCTTT
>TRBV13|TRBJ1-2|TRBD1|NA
CASSLGGAGGAIYGYTF
TGTGCCAGCAGCTTAGGGGGGGCAGGGGGCGCGATCTATGGCTACACCTTC
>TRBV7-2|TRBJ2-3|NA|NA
CADGKRGGDTQYF
TGTGCCGACGGGAAGAGAGGAGGAGATACGCAGTATTTT
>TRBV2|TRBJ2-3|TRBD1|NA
CASDTGQPLSADTQYF
TGTGCCAGCGACACGGGACAGCCCCTTAGCGCAGATACGCAGTATTTT
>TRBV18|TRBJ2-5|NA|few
CASSPSRGIETQYF
TGTGCCAGCTCCCCATCAAGGGGAATTGAGACCCAGTACTTC
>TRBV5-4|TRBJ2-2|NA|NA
CASRIVQGRNTGELFF
TGTGCCAGCCGAATCGTACAGGGTAGGAACACCGGGGAGCTGTTTTTT
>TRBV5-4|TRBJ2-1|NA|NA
CASSLWERAYNEQFF
TGTGCCAGCAGCTTGTGGGAGAGGGCCTACAATGAGCAGTTCTTC
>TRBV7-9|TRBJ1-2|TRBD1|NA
CASSLLQGARYGYTF
TGTGCCAGCAGCCTATTGCAGGGGGCCCGTTATGGCTACACCTTC
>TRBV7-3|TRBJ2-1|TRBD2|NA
CASSLETSGRNEQFF
TGTGCCAGCAGCCTCGAGACTAGCGGGCGGAATGAGCAGTTCTTC
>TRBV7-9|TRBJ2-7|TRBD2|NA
CASSSRTSGYEQYF
TGTGCCAGCAGCTCTAGGACTAGCGGATACGAGCAGTACTTC
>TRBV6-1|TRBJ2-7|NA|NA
CASTFRGDEQYF
TGTGCCAGCACGTTTCGGGGTGACGAGCAGTACTTC
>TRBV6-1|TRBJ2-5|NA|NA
CASSGYGRGEETQYF
TGTGCCAGCAGTGGGTACGGGAGAGGAGAAGAGACCCAGTACTTC
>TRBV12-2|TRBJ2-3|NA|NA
CASRLPGGRDTQYF
TGTGCAAGTCGCTTACCGGGCGGGCGAGATACGCAGTATTTT
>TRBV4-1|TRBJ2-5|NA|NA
CASSQDPTVNQETQYF
TGCGCCAGCAGCCAAGATCCGACAGTGAATCAAGAGACCCAGTACTTC
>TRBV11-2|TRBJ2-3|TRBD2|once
CASSPGLATDTQYF
TGTGCCAGCAGCCCGGGACTAGCCACAGATACGCAGTATTTT
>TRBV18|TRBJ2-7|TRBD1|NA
CASSLTGQGDGEQYF
TGTGCCAGCTCACTAACGGGACAGGGGGACGGTGAGCAGTACTTC
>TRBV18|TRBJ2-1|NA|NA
CASSPRLVLYNEQFF
TGTGCCAGCTCACCCCGACTAGTTCTATACAATGAGCAGTTCTTC
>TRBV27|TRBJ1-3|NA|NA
CASSLSSVSGNTIYF
TGTGCCAGCAGTTTATCATCGGTCTCTGGAAACACCATATATTTT
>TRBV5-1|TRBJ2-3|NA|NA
CASSTASTDTQYF
TGCGCCAGCAGCACAGCTAGCACAGATACGCAGTATTTT
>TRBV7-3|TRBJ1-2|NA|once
CASSSHSFGYTF
TGTGCCAGCAGCTCTCACAGCTTTGGCTACACCTTC
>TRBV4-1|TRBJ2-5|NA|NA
CASSQGYSLRTQETQYF
TGCGCCAGCAGCCAAGGGTATTCGTTGCGGACTCAAGAGACCCAGTACTTC
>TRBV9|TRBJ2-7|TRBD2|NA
CASSPRTSPGTSGSGSYEQYF
TGTGCCAGCAGCCCCCGAACTAGCCCCGGGACTAGCGGGAGTGGGTCCTACGAGCAGTACTTC
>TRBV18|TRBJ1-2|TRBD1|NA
CASSQIPGQGAPNYGYTF
TGTGCCAGCTCTCAGATACCGGGACAGGGGGCGCCCAACTATGGCTACACCTTC
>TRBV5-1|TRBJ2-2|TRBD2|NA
CASSTRTSGNTGELFF
TGCGCCAGCAGCACTCGGACTAGCGGGAACACCGGGGAGCTGTTTTTT
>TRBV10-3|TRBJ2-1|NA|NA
CAISEPTKSSYNEQFF
TGTGCCATCAGTGAGCCAACGAAGAGCTCCTACAATGAGCAGTTCTTC
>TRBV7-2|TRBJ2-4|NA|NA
CASSFNRILAKNIQYF
TGTGCCAGCAGCTTTAACAGGATTCTAGCCAAAAACATTCAGTACTTC
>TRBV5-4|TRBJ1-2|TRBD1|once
CASSVRDRGSYVGYTF
TGTGCCAGCAGCGTCCGGGACAGGGGCTCTTATGTAGGCTACACCTTC
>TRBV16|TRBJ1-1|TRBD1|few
CASRRDRANTEAFF
TGTGCCAGCAGACGGGACAGGGCGAACACTGAAGCTTTCTTT
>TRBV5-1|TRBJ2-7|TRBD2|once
CASSSRLAGPYEQYF
TGCGCCAGCAGCTCACGACTAGCGGGACCCTACGAGCAGTACTTC
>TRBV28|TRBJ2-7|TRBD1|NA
CASRTTGTVSYEQYF
TGTGCCAGCAGAACGACCGGGACAGTTTCCTACGAGCAGTACTTC
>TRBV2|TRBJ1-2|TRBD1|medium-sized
CASTQTGQGYTF
TGTGCCAGCACCCAGACAGGGCAGGGCTACACCTTC
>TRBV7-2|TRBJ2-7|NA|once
CASSAHYSGQIPYEQYF
TGTGCCAGCAGCGCCCACTATTCGGGACAAATCCCCTACGAGCAGTACTTC
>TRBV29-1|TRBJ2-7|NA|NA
CSVSSAVGYEQYF
TGCAGCGTTTCCTCAGCGGTGGGCTACGAGCAGTACTTC
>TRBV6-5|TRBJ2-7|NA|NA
CASSYDGRGPYEQYF
TGTGCCAGCAGTTACGATGGCAGGGGACCCTACGAGCAGTACTTC
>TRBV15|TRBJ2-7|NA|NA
CATSRDRGDLSYEQYF
TGTGCCACCAGCAGAGACCGAGGGGACTTATCCTACGAGCAGTACTTC
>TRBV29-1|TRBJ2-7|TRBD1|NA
CSGGTGGKQYF
TGCAGCGGGGGGACAGGGGGAAAGCAGTACTTC
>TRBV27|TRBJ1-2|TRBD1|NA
CASSLKTGGSTRTYGYTF
TGTGCCAGCAGTTTAAAGACAGGGGGGTCGACCAGGACCTATGGCTACACCTTC
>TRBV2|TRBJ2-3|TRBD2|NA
CASSDRLAGAADTQYF
TGTGCCAGCAGTGACCGCCTAGCGGGAGCCGCAGATACGCAGTATTTT